These 10 T cell receptor beta chains originate from one sample sequenced in a study of lymphopenia after photon versus proton radiotherapy. Repertoires were generated with immunoSEQ multiplex PCR, while TCRdb's copy carries only in-frame clones and drops some. This sample has about 64,000 clones; roughly nine tenths occur once, and the top ten carry 13%. The starting material was peripheral blood, obtained from a patient treated with proton-based radiotherapy. The receptors shown here come from an elderly man with esophageal cancer.

CDR3 amino acids: CASSSGPLYEQYF. As DNA, the CDR3 is TGTGCCAGCAGCTCCGGGCCTCTATACGAGCAGTACTTC. The rearrangement uses TRBV27 and TRBJ2-7, with D unresolved. Germline V gene lookup returns CDR1 MNHEY and CDR2 SMNVEV (reference sequence). The CDR3 sequence is 13 residues long. The V end was cut by 6 bases, the J end by 4 bases, with 13 bases between.

V and J are TRBV7-9 and TRBJ2-2; 8 positions agree with TRBD1. J gave up 1 base and V 4 bases, and 5 bases lay outside the gene matches. Germline V CDR1 and CDR2: SEHNR, FQNEAQ (reference sequence). CDR3 length: 16 residues. CDR3 residues: CASSSADRVNTGELFF. CDR3 nucleotides: TGTGCCAGCAGCTCCGCGGACAGGGTGAACACCGGGGAGCTGTTTTTT.

CDR3 in DNA: TGCGCCAGCAGCGTAACGACAGGGACCTATGGCTACACCTTC. Translation gives CASSVTTGTYGYTF. The genes are TRBV4-3 and TRBJ1-2; 7 bases map to TRBD1. With V trimmed by 5 bases and J by 4 bases, 7 bases remained unmatched. The length of the CDR3 is 14 residues. Looked up from germline, CDR1 is LGHNA and CDR2 is YSLEER.

V gene TRBV28 combines with J gene TRBJ2-6, with D possibly TRBD2 on 6 matching bases. The germline V gene has CDR1 MDHEN and CDR2 SYDVKM. V lost 1 base, J lost 0 bases, and 7 bases lay in between. CDR3 size: 16 residues. The CDR3 here is CASSLYGSSGANVLTF. In nucleotides, the CDR3 is TGTGCCAGCAGTTTATACGGGAGCTCTGGGGCCAACGTCCTGACTTTC. Full variable domain (remainder filled in from reference TRBV28 and TRBJ2-6): DVKVTQSSRYLVKRTGEKVFLECVQDMDHENMFWYRQDPGLGLRLIYFSYDVKMKEKGDIPEGYSVSREKKERFSLILESASTNQTSMYLCASSLYGSSGANVLTFGAGSRLTVL.

The CDR3: CAIKERARAEAFF. In DNA form, the CDR3 reads TGTGCCATCAAGGAGCGGGCCAGAGCTGAAGCTTTCTTT. The chain combines TRBV10-3 with TRBJ1-1, with D unresolved. The CDR3 is made up of 13 amino acids. V lost 7 bases to trimming and J lost 6 bases, with 15 bases between them. CDR1 is ENHRY and CDR2 is SYGVKD in the germline V gene.

The sample holds a few counts of this clone. V and J are TRBV30 and TRBJ1-4; D gene unclear. This CDR3 is 12 amino acids long. Trimming cost V 6 bases and J 5 bases, with 10 bases left between them. Germline V CDR1 and CDR2: GTSNPN, SVGIG (reference sequence). The DNA of the CDR3 is TGTGCCTGCCCCCAGCAAAATGAAAAACTGTTTTTT. Translated, it gives CACPQQNEKLFF.

The J gene is TRBJ2-7, the V gene TRBV11-3; 12 bases agree with TRBD2. The germline V gene encodes CDR1 SGHNT and CDR2 YENEEA. The length of the CDR3 is 15 residues. The V segment lost 6 bases and the J segment 1 base; nucleotides outside the gene matches: 4. The CDR3 region is CASRLAGGLSYEQYF. The DNA for the CDR3 is TGTGCCAGCAGACTAGCGGGAGGACTTTCCTACGAGCAGTACTTC.

The V call is TRBV9, the J call TRBJ1-4; a weak D match, TRBD1 (6 bases). From germline, CDR1 is SGDLS and CDR2 YYNGEE. Trimming shortened V by 4 bases and J by 3 bases, and 16 bases separated the two germline ends. This CDR3 has 16 residues. The CDR3 DNA reads as TGTGCCAGCAGCAGACGACAGGTCGTGGCTAATGAAAAACTGTTTTTT. Its protein is CASSRRQVVANEKLFF.

The rearrangement uses TRBV4-3 and TRBJ1-1; maybe TRBD1 (5 bases). The CDR3 has 14 amino acids. The germline V gene encodes CDR1 LGHNA and CDR2 YSLEER. Between the trimmed V and J ends, which lost 2 bases and 5 bases, there was a span of 12 bases. CDR3: CASSQPWEGTEAFF. CDR3 sequence (DNA): TGCGCCAGCAGCCAACCTTGGGAGGGGACTGAAGCTTTCTTT.

The V call is TRBV5-6, the J call TRBJ2-7, with D tentatively TRBD1 (6 bases). V was clipped by 4 bases and J by 2 bases, with 19 bases between them. Germline loops: CDR1 SGHDT, CDR2 YYEEEE. CDR3 size: 16 residues. CDR3 protein: CASSQIRPGATYEQYF. The CDR3 bases are TGTGCCAGCAGCCAGATCCGGCCAGGGGCTACCTACGAGCAGTACTTC.